At least ten counts were recorded for the clone carrying this T cell receptor beta chain. The germline CDR1 and CDR2 sequences are SGHNT and YYREEE (reference sequence). The CDR3 consists of 14 residues. Trimming took 4 bases from V and 1 from J, leaving 11 bases between them. These data originate in a study of T cells after yellow fever vaccination. One entry per CDR3 protein, called by TCRdb with MiXCR from the 5' RACE reads. This sample has fewer than 450,000 distinct CDR3 sequences, with 4% found just once. The specimen comprised PBMCs, sampled 5 days after the yellow fever booster vaccination. The sequence was obtained from a man aged 18-30 years who received the YFV17D yellow fever vaccine. The chain joins TRBV5-4 to TRBJ2-5; D assignment may be TRBD1 or TRBD2 (5 bases each). CDR3 loop: CASSTGTVQETQYF. The CDR3 nucleotides are TGTGCCAGCAGCACCGGGACGGTCCAAGAGACCCAGTACTTC. Filled out from reference TRBV5-4 and TRBJ2-5, the complete variable domain reads ETGVTQSPTHLIKTRGQQVTLRCSSQSGHNTVSWYQQALGQGPQFIFQYYREEENGRGNFPPRFSGLQFPNYSSELNVNALELDDSALYLCASSTGTVQETQYFGPGTRLLVL.